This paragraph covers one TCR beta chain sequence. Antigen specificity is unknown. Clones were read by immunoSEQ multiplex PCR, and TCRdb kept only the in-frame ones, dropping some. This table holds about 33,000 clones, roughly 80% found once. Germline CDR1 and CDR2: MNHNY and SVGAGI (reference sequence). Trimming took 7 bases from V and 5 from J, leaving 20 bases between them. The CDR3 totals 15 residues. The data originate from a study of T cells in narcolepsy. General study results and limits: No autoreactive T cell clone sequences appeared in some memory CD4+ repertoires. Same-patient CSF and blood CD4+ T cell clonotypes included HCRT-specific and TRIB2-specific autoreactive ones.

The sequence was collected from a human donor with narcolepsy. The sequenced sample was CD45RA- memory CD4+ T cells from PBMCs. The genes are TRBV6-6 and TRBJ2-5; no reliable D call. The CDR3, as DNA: TGTGCCAGCATAAGCATACTTCTGTTCGGGGAGACCCAGTACTTC. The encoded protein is CASISILLFGETQYF.